These 7 T cell receptor beta chains originate from one sample sequenced in a study of blood T cell repertoires in COVID-19. TCRdb's table, derived via immunoSEQ multiplex PCR, lists solely in-frame clones and lacks some. The sample yields under 250,000 clones, roughly 86% seen once. The sequencing sample was made of peripheral blood. The source of these receptors is a woman aged 55-70 years who had recovered from COVID-19.

This clone was observed at least ten times. The CDR3, as DNA: TGTGCCAGCTCACCGCCTAATAAAGGACTAGCGGGGTACACCGGGGAGCTGTTTTTT. Its protein product is CASSPPNKGLAGYTGELFF. The rearrangement links TRBV18 to TRBJ2-2, with 12 positions matching TRBD2. In germline, CDR1 is KGHSH, CDR2 LQKENI. The CDR3 extends over 19 amino acids. The V and J ends lost 3 bases and 3 bases, in that order; junction bases with no gene match: 11.

The genes are TRBV19 and TRBJ1-5; D possibly corresponds to TRBD1 (5 bases). From germline, CDR1 is LNHDA and CDR2 SQIVND (reference sequence). CDR3 length: 15 amino acids. V was clipped by 5 bases and J by 2 bases, with 13 bases between them. CDR3 in amino acids: CASSPTQTGNQPQHF. The CDR3 nucleotides are TGTGCCAGTAGTCCGACCCAGACAGGCAATCAGCCCCAGCATTTT.

V is TRBV6-2 or TRBV6-3 and J is TRBJ1-1; D might be TRBD1 (6 bases). Germline lookup yields CDR1 MNHEY and CDR2 SVGEGT. The germline V and J ends were trimmed by 5 bases and 3 bases, with 13 bases remaining between them. The CDR3 spans 14 residues. This chain's CDR3 is CASSPQGLDTEAFF. CDR3 nucleotide sequence: TGTGCCAGCAGTCCACAGGGACTAGACACTGAAGCTTTCTTT.

This clone was detected ten times or more. J is TRBJ1-3 and V is TRBV5-8; TRBD1 aligns across 7 bases. Looked up from germline, CDR1 is SGHTS and CDR2 is YDEGEE. Trimming removed 4 bases from V and 4 bases from J; junction bases left unmatched: 14. The CDR3 consists of 17 residues. CDR3 sequence: CASSTSAGQTYGNTIYF. The CDR3 DNA reads as TGTGCCAGCAGCACCTCCGCGGGACAGACCTACGGAAACACCATATATTTT. Filled out from reference TRBV5-8 and TRBJ1-3, the complete variable domain reads EAGVTQSPTHLIKTRGQQATLRCSPISGHTSVYWYQQALGLGLQFLLWYDEGEERNRGNFPPRFSGRQFPNYSSELNVNALELEDSALYLCASSTSAGQTYGNTIYFGEGSWLTVV.

This clone has just a few counts. The chain links TRBV28 to TRBJ1-4; 7 nucleotides align to TRBD1. The germline V gene encodes CDR1 MDHEN and CDR2 SYDVKM. J lost 8 bases, V lost 3 bases, and 3 bases had no gene match. This CDR3 has 13 amino acids. This CDR3 is CASSFHRGEKLFF. The CDR3 nucleotides read TGTGCCAGCAGTTTCCACAGGGGAGAAAAACTGTTTTTT.

This chain connects TRBV12-3 or TRBV12-4 to TRBJ2-2, with TRBD1 as a possible D gene (5 bases). The CDR3 loop spans 13 amino acids. Trimming left V 6 bases short and J 9 bases short, with 14 bases between. The CDR3 region is CASSSIRGRELFF. The DNA of the CDR3 is TGTGCCAGCAGCTCCATTAGGGGTCGGGAGCTGTTTTTT.

V is TRBV15 and J is TRBJ1-4, with D possibly matching TRBD1 (6 bases). Trimming stripped 1 base from V and 8 bases from J, with 17 bases between. Germline-derived CDR1 and CDR2 are LNHNV and YYDKDF (reference sequence). The CDR3 contains 16 residues. This chain's CDR3 is CATSRGYGQGKEKLFF. The CDR3 DNA is TGTGCCACCAGCAGAGGGTATGGGCAGGGGAAGGAAAAACTGTTTTTT.